These 8 T cell receptor beta chains originate from one sample sequenced in a study of early T cells in non-severe SARS-CoV-2 infection. TCRdb itself ran the 5' RACE reads through MiXCR, one entry per CDR3 protein. Of around 33,000 distinct CDR3 sequences listed, roughly 6% are singletons. The material sequenced was whole blood. These TCRs come from an adult who was a healthcare worker with PCR-confirmed SARS-CoV-2 infection or an uninfected control (not recorded which).

This clonotype was observed at least ten times. The chain is built from TRBV20-1 and TRBJ2-3; D gene ambiguous. CDR1 is DFQATT and CDR2 is SNEGSKA in the germline V gene (reference sequence). Trimming shortened V by 0 bases and J by 6 bases, and 10 bases separated the two germline ends. This CDR3 has 13 residues. The CDR3 bases are TGCAGTGCTAGAGAAAGTGGGTGGGATACGCAGTATTTT. It translates to CSARESGWDTQYF.

The chain links TRBV28 to TRBJ1-3, with D maybe TRBD1 (6 bases). The CDR3 covers 13 residues. V was cut by 2 bases and J by 8 bases, with 10 bases left in between. Germline-derived CDR1 and CDR2 are MDHEN and SYDVKM. CDR3: CASSLQGRDTIYF. In DNA, the CDR3 is TGTGCCAGCAGTTTACAGGGGAGGGACACCATATATTTT.

This clonotype was detected ten times or more. This chain uses TRBV10-2 with TRBJ1-5; weak D call: TRBD1 (5 bases). V lost 1 base and J lost 3, with 13 bases in between. Germline V gene sequence: CDR1 WSHSY, CDR2 SAAADI. The CDR3 has 16 amino acids. DNA for the CDR3: TGCGCCAGCAGTGAGTGGGTCATCGGGACCAATCAGCCCCAGCATTTT. As protein: CASSEWVIGTNQPQHF.

This clonotype was detected many times. The chain couples TRBV29-1 to TRBJ2-3; D not certain. The CDR3 is 12 residues long. CDR1 and CDR2 from the germline V gene are SQVTM and ANQGSEA. V dropped 5 bases and J dropped 2 bases, with 8 bases sitting between them. The CDR3 bases are TGCAGCGTTCCGACAACCACAGATACGCAGTATTTT. Its protein product is CSVPTTTDTQYF.

This clonotype has at least ten counts. The rearrangement uses TRBV5-6 and TRBJ1-2, with TRBD1 matching 9 bases. The CDR3 covers 15 residues. Germline CDR1 and CDR2: SGHDT and YYEEEE. J was trimmed by 5 bases and V by 4 bases; bases with no gene match: 9. The chain's CDR3 is CASSPPGTGPYGYTF. CDR3 coding DNA: TGTGCCAGCAGCCCACCAGGGACAGGGCCTTATGGCTACACCTTC.

This rearrangement joins TRBV20-1 to TRBJ1-1; D is possibly TRBD1 (5 bases). The germline V gene has CDR1 DFQATT and CDR2 SNEGSKA (reference sequence). Trimming shortened V by 8 bases and J by 3 bases, and 16 bases separated the two germline ends. There are 13 residues in the CDR3. The CDR3 DNA is TGCAGTTCAATTCAGGGTAAGCACACTGAAGCTTTCTTT. Its translation: CSSIQGKHTEAFF.

This clonotype was observed at least ten times. This sequence joins TRBV28 and TRBJ2-5; D is undetermined. The germline V gene has CDR1 MDHEN and CDR2 SYDVKM. The V gene lost 6 bases and the J gene lost 4 bases, with 15 bases spanning the gap. The CDR3 is 14 amino acids. In DNA form, the CDR3 reads TGTGCCAGCAGCTCCGGTCCGGTAGGAGAGACCCAGTACTTC. This sequence encodes CASSSGPVGETQYF.

In this sample, this clonotype turned up many times. V gene TRBV27 combines with J gene TRBJ2-3; 7 bases are shared with TRBD2. Trimming cost V 7 bases and J 0 bases; bases outside gene matches: 4. This CDR3 has 14 amino acids. Germline CDR1 is MNHEY and CDR2 is SMNVEV (reference sequence). The CDR3 loop is CASKGSGSTDTQYF. As DNA, the CDR3 is TGTGCCAGCAAGGGTAGCGGGAGCACAGATACGCAGTATTTT.